Relative to its sample, the clone carrying this T cell receptor (beta chain) is medium-sized. Its antigen is not identified. This record belongs to a study of metastatic and nonmetastatic thyroid tumors. Study-level information: The authors compared repertoires across blood and tumor or nodule tissue from malignant and benign thyroid patients. General observations from the study: When malignant thyroid tumors were compared with benign nodules, TCR beta diversity was reportedly significantly higher in the malignant tumors. This held in both blood and tumor samples.

All patients were untreated before thyroid surgery. As handled by the study authors: Differences in CDR3 between clinicopathological groups were drawn on to build a classifier intended to discriminate distant-metastatic papillary thyroid cancer patients. TCRdb re-clonotyped the PCR reads via MiXCR. TCRdb's processing, not the authors', yielded these V and J calls. The data show roughly 13,000 clones, with approximately 30% seen just once and 9% to 15% held by the top ten. V was pared by 5 bases and J by 2 bases, with 16 bases between. The CDR3 loop spans 15 amino acids. Germline lookup yields CDR1 SGHAT and CDR2 FQNNGV.

The sequence was collected from a female donor with papillary thyroid cancer or a benign thyroid nodule (not recorded which). Some clones in this sample may be carry-over from other donors' samples. The V gene is TRBV11-2, the J gene TRBJ2-7; D perhaps matches TRBD2 (6 bases). The sequencing sample was made of tumor tissue. This CDR3 is CASSLRRDSTYEQYF. CDR3 in DNA: TGTGCCAGCAGCCTTCGCCGGGACTCAACCTACGAGCAGTACTTC. Filled out from reference TRBV11-2 and TRBJ2-7, the complete variable domain reads EAGVAQSPRYKIIEKRQSVAFWCNPISGHATLYWYQQILGQGPKLLIQFQNNGVVDDSQLPKDRFSAERLKGVDSTLKIQPAKLEDSAVYLCASSLRRDSTYEQYFGPGTRLTVT.